The clone carrying this TCR beta chain was seen a few times. The primer mix had 60 Vbeta and 13 Jbeta primers. TCRdb's table, derived via immunoSEQ multiplex PCR, lists solely in-frame clones and lacks some. This sample has about 80,000 clones; under 80% occur once, and the top ten carry 6.9%. This entry belongs to a study of cytomegalovirus exposure and HLA in healthy donors. Germline CDR1 is SSHAT and CDR2 is FNYEAQ (reference sequence). V lost 5 bases to trimming and J lost 9 bases, with 22 bases between them. The CDR3 consists of 15 residues. The chain joins TRBV7-7 to TRBJ2-5; D possibly corresponds to TRBD2 (6 bases). The sequenced sample was PBMCs. The clonotype comes from a woman aged 45-65 years in good health and CMV-seropositive. The CDR3, as DNA: TGTGCCAGCAGCCCAGCCCGGGACTCTCCAAAGCCCCAGTACTTC. It yields the protein CASSPARDSPKPQYF.